This TCR beta chain originates from a study of OX40 agonist ivuxolimab in advanced cancers. About the research overall: Subjects had a mean age of roughly 60 years, with a range of roughly 20 to 79; roughly 80% were male.

With baseline, cycle 4 day 1, and cycle 7 day 1 as timepoints, blood was sampled. Germline CDR1 and CDR2: LNHDA and SQIVND (reference sequence). The V and J ends lost 3 bases and 3 bases respectively, with 13 bases between them. The CDR3 totals 15 residues. Overall study findings and caveats: The CD4+ and CD8+ T cells in the blood had expanded clonally by week 6 at 0.1 to 3.0 mg/kg. Some nonresponders likewise displayed low normalized T-cell clonal expansion.

Profiled with immunoSEQ multiplex PCR; TCRdb holds only in-frame clones, not every one. Of 80,000 to 100,000 clones listed, roughly 94% were seen once; the top ten hold 2.6%. Details on this clone: The antigen remains unidentified.

The starting material was CD4+ or CD8+ T cells sorted from blood, obtained in a trial of the OX40 agonist ivuxolimab. This chain joins TRBV19 and TRBJ2-3; D ambiguous. The clonotype comes from an adult with an advanced solid tumor such as melanoma, head and neck, liver or kidney cancer. This CDR3 reads CASSMPGMVTDTQYF. CDR3 in DNA: TGTGCCAGTAGTATGCCTGGCATGGTGACAGATACGCAGTATTTT.